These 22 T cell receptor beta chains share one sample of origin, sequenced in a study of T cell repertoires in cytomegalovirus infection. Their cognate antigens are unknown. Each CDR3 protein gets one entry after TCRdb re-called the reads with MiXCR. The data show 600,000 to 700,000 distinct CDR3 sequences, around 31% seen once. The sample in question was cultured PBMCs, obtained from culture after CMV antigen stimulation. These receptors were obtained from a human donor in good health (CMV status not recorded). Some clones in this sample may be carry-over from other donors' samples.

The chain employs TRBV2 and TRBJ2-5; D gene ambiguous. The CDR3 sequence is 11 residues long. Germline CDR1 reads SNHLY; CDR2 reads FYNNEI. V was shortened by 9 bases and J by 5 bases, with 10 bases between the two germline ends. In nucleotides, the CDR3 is TGTGCCAGTCTATTGGCTGAGACCCAGTACTTC. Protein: CASLLAETQYF. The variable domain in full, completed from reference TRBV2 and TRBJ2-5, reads EPEVTQTPSHQVTQMGQEVILRCVPISNHLYFYWYRQILGQKVEFLVSFYNNEISEKSEIFDDQFSVERPDGSNFTLKIRSTKLEDSAMYFCASLLAETQYFGPGTRLLVL.

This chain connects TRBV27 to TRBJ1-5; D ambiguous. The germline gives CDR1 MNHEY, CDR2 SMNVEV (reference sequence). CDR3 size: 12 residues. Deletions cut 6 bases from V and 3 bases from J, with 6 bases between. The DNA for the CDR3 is TGTGCCAGCAGGGGAATCAATCAGCCCCAGCATTTT. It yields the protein CASRGINQPQHF.

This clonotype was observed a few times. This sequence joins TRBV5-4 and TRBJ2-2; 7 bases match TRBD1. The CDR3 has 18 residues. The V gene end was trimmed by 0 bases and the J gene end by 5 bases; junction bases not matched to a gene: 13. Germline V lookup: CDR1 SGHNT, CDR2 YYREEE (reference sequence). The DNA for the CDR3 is TGTGCCAGCAGCTTGGACGGTTTCGGCAGGGGGTTTACCGGGGAGCTGTTTTTT. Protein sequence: CASSLDGFGRGFTGELFF.

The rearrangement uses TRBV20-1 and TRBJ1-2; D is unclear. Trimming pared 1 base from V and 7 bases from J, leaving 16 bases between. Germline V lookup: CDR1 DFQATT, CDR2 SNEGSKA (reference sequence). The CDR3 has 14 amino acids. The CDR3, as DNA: TGCAGTGCTAGAGTAAGGTTGTCGGGAAGTGGCTACACCTTC. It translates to CSARVRLSGSGYTF.

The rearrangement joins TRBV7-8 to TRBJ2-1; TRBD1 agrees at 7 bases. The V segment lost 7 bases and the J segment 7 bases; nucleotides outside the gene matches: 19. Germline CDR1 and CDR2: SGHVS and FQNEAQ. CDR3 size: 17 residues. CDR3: CASKLSRDRAPGNEQFF. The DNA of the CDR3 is TGTGCCAGCAAGCTTTCCCGGGACAGAGCCCCCGGGAATGAGCAGTTCTTC.

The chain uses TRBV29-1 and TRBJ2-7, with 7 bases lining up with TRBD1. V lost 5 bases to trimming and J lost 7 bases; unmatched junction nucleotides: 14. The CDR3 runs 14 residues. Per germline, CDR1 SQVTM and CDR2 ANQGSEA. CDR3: CSVTMKTGWEEQYF. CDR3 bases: TGCAGCGTTACGATGAAGACAGGGTGGGAAGAGCAGTACTTC.

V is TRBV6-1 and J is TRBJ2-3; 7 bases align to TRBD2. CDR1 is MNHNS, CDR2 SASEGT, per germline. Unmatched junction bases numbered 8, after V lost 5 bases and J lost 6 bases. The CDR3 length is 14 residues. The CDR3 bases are TGTGCCAGCAGTTACGGGTGGGAGGGCGATACGCAGTATTTT. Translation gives CASSYGWEGDTQYF.

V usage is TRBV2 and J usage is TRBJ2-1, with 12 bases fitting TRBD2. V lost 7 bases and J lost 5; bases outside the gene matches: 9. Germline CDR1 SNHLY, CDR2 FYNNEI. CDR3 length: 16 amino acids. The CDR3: CASTLNLAGGNNEQFF. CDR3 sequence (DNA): TGTGCCAGCACCCTGAACCTAGCGGGAGGGAACAATGAGCAGTTCTTC.

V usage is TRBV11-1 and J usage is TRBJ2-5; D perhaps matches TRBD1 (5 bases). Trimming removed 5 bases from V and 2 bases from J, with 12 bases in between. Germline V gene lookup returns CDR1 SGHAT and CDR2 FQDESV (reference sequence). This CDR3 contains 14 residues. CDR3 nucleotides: TGTGCCAGCAGCCCCACGACAGAACAAGAGACCCAGTACTTC. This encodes CASSPTTEQETQYF.

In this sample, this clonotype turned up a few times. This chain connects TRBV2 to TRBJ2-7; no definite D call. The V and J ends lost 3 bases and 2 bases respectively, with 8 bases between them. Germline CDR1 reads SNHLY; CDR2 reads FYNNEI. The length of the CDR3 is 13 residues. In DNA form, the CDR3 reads TGTGCCAGCAGTGATATCAGAGCCTACGAGCAGTACTTC. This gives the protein CASSDIRAYEQYF. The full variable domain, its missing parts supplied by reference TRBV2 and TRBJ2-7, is EPEVTQTPSHQVTQMGQEVILRCVPISNHLYFYWYRQILGQKVEFLVSFYNNEISEKSEIFDDQFSVERPDGSNFTLKIRSTKLEDSAMYFCASSDIRAYEQYFGPGTRLTVT.

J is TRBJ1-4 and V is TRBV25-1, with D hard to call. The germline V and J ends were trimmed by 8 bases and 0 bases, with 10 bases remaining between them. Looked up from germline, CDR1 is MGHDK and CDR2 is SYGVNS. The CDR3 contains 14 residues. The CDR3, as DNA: TGTGCCAGCTGTAACGACGCAACTAATGAAAAACTGTTTTTT. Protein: CASCNDATNEKLFF.

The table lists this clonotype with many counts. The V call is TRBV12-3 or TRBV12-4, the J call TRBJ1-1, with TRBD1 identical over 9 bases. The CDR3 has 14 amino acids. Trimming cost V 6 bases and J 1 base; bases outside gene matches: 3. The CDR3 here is CASSSGQGNTEAFF. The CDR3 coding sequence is TGTGCCAGCAGCTCGGGACAGGGGAACACTGAAGCTTTCTTT.

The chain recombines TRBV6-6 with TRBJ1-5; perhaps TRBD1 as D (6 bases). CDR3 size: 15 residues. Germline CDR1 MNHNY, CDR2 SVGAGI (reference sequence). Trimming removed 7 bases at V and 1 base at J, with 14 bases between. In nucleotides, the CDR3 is TGTGCCAGCACGGACAGATCCCCGAGCAATCAGCCCCAGCATTTT. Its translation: CASTDRSPSNQPQHF.

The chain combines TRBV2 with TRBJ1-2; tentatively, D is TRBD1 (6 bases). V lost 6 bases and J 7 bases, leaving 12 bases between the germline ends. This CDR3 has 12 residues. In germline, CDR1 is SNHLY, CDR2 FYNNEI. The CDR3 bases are TGTGCCAGCAGAACAGGGCATGGTGGCTACACCTTC. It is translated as CASRTGHGGYTF.

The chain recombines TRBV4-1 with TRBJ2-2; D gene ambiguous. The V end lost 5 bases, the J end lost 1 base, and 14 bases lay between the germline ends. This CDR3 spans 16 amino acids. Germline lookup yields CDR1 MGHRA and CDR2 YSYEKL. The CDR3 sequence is CASSSLTRRNTGELFF. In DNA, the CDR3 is TGCGCCAGCAGCTCCCTTACTCGACGGAACACCGGGGAGCTGTTTTTT.

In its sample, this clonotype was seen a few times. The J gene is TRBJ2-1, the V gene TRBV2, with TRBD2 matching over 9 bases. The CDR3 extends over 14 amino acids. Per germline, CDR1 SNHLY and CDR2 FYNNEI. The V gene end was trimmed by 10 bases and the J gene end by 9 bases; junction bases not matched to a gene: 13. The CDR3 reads CATRRGGGVGEQFF. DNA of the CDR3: TGTGCCACCCGGCGGGGGGGCGGGGTGGGTGAGCAGTTCTTC.

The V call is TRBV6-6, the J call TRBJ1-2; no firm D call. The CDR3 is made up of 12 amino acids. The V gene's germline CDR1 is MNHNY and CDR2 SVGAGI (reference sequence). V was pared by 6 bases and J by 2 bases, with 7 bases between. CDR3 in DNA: TGTGCCAGCAGAACCCGGAACTATGGCTACACCTTC. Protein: CASRTRNYGYTF.

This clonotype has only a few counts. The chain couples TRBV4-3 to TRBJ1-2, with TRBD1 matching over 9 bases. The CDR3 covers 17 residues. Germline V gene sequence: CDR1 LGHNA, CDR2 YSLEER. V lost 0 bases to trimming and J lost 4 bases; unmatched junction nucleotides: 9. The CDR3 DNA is TGCGCCAGCAGCCAAGATATCGGGGACAGGGCCCTCTATGGCTACACCTTC. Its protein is CASSQDIGDRALYGYTF.

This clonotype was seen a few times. The CDR3 loop reads CASTGTYEQYF. The CDR3 region has the DNA TGTGCCAGCACAGGGACCTACGAGCAGTACTTC. The chain has TRBV6-1 and TRBJ2-7, with D possibly TRBD1 on 5 matching bases. This CDR3 has 11 residues. Looked up from germline, CDR1 is MNHNS and CDR2 is SASEGT. V dropped 7 bases and J dropped 2 bases, with 6 bases sitting between them.

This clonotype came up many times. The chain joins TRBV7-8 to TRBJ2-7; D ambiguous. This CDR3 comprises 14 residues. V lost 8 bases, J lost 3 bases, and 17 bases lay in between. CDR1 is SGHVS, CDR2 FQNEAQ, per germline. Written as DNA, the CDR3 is TGTGCCAGCGGGCCCCGTCGGGCTCGCTACGAGCAGTACTTC. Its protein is CASGPRRARYEQYF.

The DNA for the CDR3 is TGTGCCAGCAGTTTAGGCGGATATTTTTCACCCCTCCACTTT. Its translation is CASSLGGYFSPLHF. The chain recombines TRBV27 with TRBJ1-6; unclear D gene. Looked up from germline, CDR1 is MNHEY and CDR2 is SMNVEV (reference sequence). The CDR3 length is 14 residues. The V end was cut by 2 bases, the J end by 9 bases, with 11 bases between.

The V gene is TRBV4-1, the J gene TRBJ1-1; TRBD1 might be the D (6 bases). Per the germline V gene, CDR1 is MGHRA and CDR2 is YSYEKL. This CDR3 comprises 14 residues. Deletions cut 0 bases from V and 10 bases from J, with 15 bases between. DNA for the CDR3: TGCGCCAGCAGCCAAGAGGTTCCGGGACATGGAGCTTTCTTT. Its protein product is CASSQEVPGHGAFF.